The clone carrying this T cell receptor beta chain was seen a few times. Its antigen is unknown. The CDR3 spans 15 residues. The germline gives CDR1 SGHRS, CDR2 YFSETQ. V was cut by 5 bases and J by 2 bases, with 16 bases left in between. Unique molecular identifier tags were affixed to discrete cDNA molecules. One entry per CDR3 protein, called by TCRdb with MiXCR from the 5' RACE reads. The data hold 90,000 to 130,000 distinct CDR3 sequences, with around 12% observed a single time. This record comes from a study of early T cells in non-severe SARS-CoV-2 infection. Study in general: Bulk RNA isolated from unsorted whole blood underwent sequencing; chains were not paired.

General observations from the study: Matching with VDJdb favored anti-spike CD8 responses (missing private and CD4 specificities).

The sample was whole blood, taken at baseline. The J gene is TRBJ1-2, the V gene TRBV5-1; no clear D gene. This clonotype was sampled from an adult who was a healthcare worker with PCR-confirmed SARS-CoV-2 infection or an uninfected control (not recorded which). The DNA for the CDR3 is TGCGCCAGCAGTTTATCCCCGGTAGAGAACTATGGCTACACCTTC. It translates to CASSLSPVENYGYTF.